The 5 T cell receptor beta chains below all came from one sample that was sequenced in a study of cytomegalovirus exposure and HLA in healthy donors. Researchers ran the PCR with 60 Vbeta and 13 Jbeta primers. Some clones are missing from TCRdb's copy, which holds only in-frame ones; the method was immunoSEQ multiplex PCR. The data show roughly 34,000 clones, 70% to 85% seen once. Sequences were obtained from PBMCs. The source is a woman aged 18-29 years in good health and CMV-seronegative.

The gene calls are TRBV6-6 and TRBJ2-5, with 9 bases that match TRBD2. The V gene's germline CDR1 is MNHNY and CDR2 SVGAGI (reference sequence). The CDR3 is 15 amino acids. J lost 1 base, V lost 5 bases, and 5 bases had no gene match. The chain's CDR3 is CASSPWRGGQETQYF. CDR3 nucleotide sequence: TGTGCCAGCAGTCCTTGGCGGGGGGGCCAAGAGACCCAGTACTTC.

J is TRBJ2-2 and V is TRBV2, with a tentative D call TRBD1 (6 bases). Trimming removed 2 bases from V and 2 bases from J, with 12 bases in between. Germline V gene sequence: CDR1 SNHLY, CDR2 FYNNEI. CDR3 size: 16 residues. The CDR3 is CASSEWDISNTGELFF. In nucleotides, the CDR3 is TGTGCCAGCAGTGAATGGGACATAAGTAACACCGGGGAGCTGTTTTTT.

The gene calls are TRBV4-3 and TRBJ1-2; the D gene is possibly TRBD1 (5 bases). The germline gives CDR1 LGHNA, CDR2 YSLEER. Trimming removed 4 bases from V and 4 bases from J, with 22 bases in between. The length of the CDR3 is 17 residues. CDR3 amino acids: CASSLDMRQRHFYGYTF. CDR3 bases: TGCGCCAGCAGCCTCGATATGAGACAGAGACACTTCTATGGCTACACCTTC.

V usage is TRBV6-5 and J usage is TRBJ2-5; 10 positions agree with TRBD1. The end of the DNA fits TRBJ2-7 better, so the J call may be wrong. The CDR3 totals 13 residues. The germline V gene has CDR1 MNHEY and CDR2 SVGAGI. CDR3 nucleotides: TGTGCCAGCAACCGGGACAGGGGCCACGAGCAGTACTTC. It is translated as CASNRDRGHEQYF.

The CDR3 here is CASSSRGANYGYTF. The CDR3 nucleotides read TGCGCCAGCAGCTCCAGGGGAGCTAACTATGGCTACACCTTC. This rearrangement joins TRBV5-1 to TRBJ1-2; D perhaps matches TRBD1 (6 bases). CDR3 length: 14 amino acids. V was pared by 3 bases and J by 0 bases, with 9 bases between. CDR1 and CDR2 (germline): SGHRS, YFSETQ.